These 19 T cell receptor beta chains were sequenced from one sample in a study of memory B cells and T cells in multiple sclerosis. Stimulus-free culture yielded autoproliferating CFSE-dim and non-proliferating CFSE-high T cells, each sequenced separately. Pooled replicate wells came from about 50 million CFSE-labeled PBMCs cultured approximately seven days without stimulus. The assay was immunoSEQ multiplex PCR, and TCRdb's table has in-frame clones only and misses some. The table has approximately 30,000 clones, roughly 88% seen once; the top ten hold less than 3.5%. These receptors' antigens are unknown. What was sequenced was PBMCs from blood kept in culture. The receptors stem from a human donor with multiple sclerosis.

This clone was observed a single time. The chain couples TRBV11-3 to TRBJ1-2; 8 bases agree with TRBD1. V dropped 1 base and J dropped 0; count of bases not matched to a gene: 10. CDR1 and CDR2 from the germline V gene are SGHNT and YENEEA. This CDR3 is built from 18 residues. This chain's CDR3 is CASSLVGTGGIANYGYTF. The CDR3 DNA reads as TGTGCCAGCAGCTTAGTCGGGACAGGTGGGATAGCTAACTATGGCTACACCTTC.

This clone was counted once. The chain couples TRBV9 to TRBJ1-2; 8 bases map to TRBD1. Germline V gives CDR1 SGDLS, CDR2 YYNGEE. The CDR3 extends over 16 amino acids. With V trimmed by 7 bases and J by 0 bases, 11 bases remained unmatched. This CDR3 is CASVGSGTGPNYGYTF. As DNA, the CDR3 is TGTGCCAGCGTGGGGTCCGGGACAGGCCCTAACTATGGCTACACCTTC.

The chain links TRBV7-9 to TRBJ1-2; 9 nucleotides agree with TRBD1. The CDR3 has 18 amino acids. After removal of 0 bases from V and 2 bases from J, the junction contained 10 bases not matched to a gene. Germline loops: CDR1 SEHNR, CDR2 FQNEAQ (reference sequence). The CDR3 region is CASSLATGTGPLNYGYTF. CDR3 sequence (DNA): TGTGCCAGCAGCTTAGCAACCGGGACAGGGCCCTTGAACTATGGCTACACCTTC.

CDR3 residues: CASSLAPGVYNEQFF. The CDR3 region has the DNA TGCGCCAGCAGCTTGGCCCCAGGGGTCTACAATGAGCAGTTCTTC. The rearrangement uses TRBV5-1 and TRBJ2-1; D is possibly TRBD1 (6 bases). V was shortened by 0 bases and J by 3 bases, with 10 bases between the two germline ends. Germline loops: CDR1 SGHRS, CDR2 YFSETQ. The length of the CDR3 is 15 residues.

J is TRBJ2-1 and V is TRBV2, with 10 bases fitting TRBD2. Trimming cost V 6 bases and J 10 bases; bases outside gene matches: 9. Germline V CDR1 and CDR2: SNHLY, FYNNEI. The CDR3 contains 14 residues. The CDR3 region has the DNA TGTGCCAGCAGCGGGAGCGGGGGGGCCGGGGAGCAGTTCTTC. Translating gives CASSGSGGAGEQFF.

The chain uses TRBV19 and TRBJ2-1; the D call may be TRBD1 or TRBD2 (6 bases each). V dropped 6 bases and J dropped 5 bases, with 17 bases sitting between them. CDR3 length: 15 amino acids. CDR1 and CDR2 (germline): LNHDA, SQIVND (reference sequence). The chain's CDR3 is CASRSPYGGDNEQFF. For the CDR3, the DNA is TGTGCCAGTAGGTCCCCTTACGGGGGCGACAATGAGCAGTTCTTC.

A note on this clone: The sample carries other DNA sequences with the same CDR3. The V gene is TRBV9, the J gene TRBJ2-7; 7 nucleotides match TRBD2. The ends lost 3 bases at V and 2 bases at J; junction bases unmatched: 5. The CDR3 is made up of 14 amino acids. Germline CDR1 reads SGDLS; CDR2 reads YYNGEE. Here the CDR3 DNA reads TGTGCCAGCAGCGCACCCGGGACTACCTACGAGCAGTACTTC. Its protein is CASSAPGTTYEQYF.

This rearrangement joins TRBV19 to TRBJ2-3; 12 bases fit TRBD2. This CDR3 region has 18 residues. Germline CDR1 reads LNHDA; CDR2 reads SQIVND (reference sequence). After removal of 1 base from V and 2 bases from J, the junction contained 7 bases not matched to a gene. CDR3 amino acids: CASSIVSGLAGHTDTQYF. The CDR3 coding sequence is TGTGCCAGTAGTATAGTGTCCGGACTAGCGGGGCACACAGATACGCAGTATTTT.

The gene calls are TRBV28 and TRBJ2-7, with 9 bases identical to TRBD1. This CDR3 region has 13 residues. The J segment lost 4 bases and the V segment lost 5 bases, leaving 3 bases of the junction unmatched. Germline V gene lookup returns CDR1 MDHEN and CDR2 SYDVKM. This CDR3 reads CASSPGQGYEQYF. In nucleotides, the CDR3 is TGTGCCAGCAGTCCGGGACAGGGTTACGAGCAGTACTTC.

The chain recombines TRBV5-1 with TRBJ2-1, with D unresolved. The length of the CDR3 is 11 residues. V was clipped by 1 base and J by 7 bases, with 3 bases between them. Germline V lookup: CDR1 SGHRS, CDR2 YFSETQ. The CDR3 sequence: CASSLKNEQFF. For the CDR3, the DNA is TGCGCCAGCAGCTTGAAAAATGAGCAGTTCTTC.

V usage is TRBV10-3 and J usage is TRBJ2-1; TRBD2 matches at 10 bases. Germline values: CDR1 ENHRY, CDR2 SYGVKD. V lost 0 bases and J lost 7; bases outside the gene matches: 27. The CDR3 spans 23 residues. The CDR3 coding sequence is TGTGCCATCAGTGAGTCGAGGAATAGAGATTGGGTAGCGGGAGGACTTTCAAGGAATGAGCAGTTCTTC. It encodes CAISESRNRDWVAGGLSRNEQFF.

The chain has TRBV6-1 and TRBJ1-2, with 10 nucleotides matching TRBD1. The length of the CDR3 is 15 residues. V lost 2 bases, J lost 2 bases, and 2 bases stayed unmatched. Germline loops: CDR1 MNHNS, CDR2 SASEGT. The CDR3 DNA is TGTGCCAGCAGTGAACGGACAGGGGGAAACTATGGCTACACCTTC. Its protein is CASSERTGGNYGYTF.

The J gene is TRBJ2-3, the V gene TRBV7-2; 8 nucleotides align to TRBD2. This CDR3 spans 17 amino acids. The germline V gene has CDR1 SGHTA and CDR2 FQGNSA. V shed 5 bases and J 2 bases; nucleotides not matched to a gene: 12. The CDR3 loop reads CASSHQHPGLVTDTQYF. As DNA, the CDR3 is TGTGCCAGCAGCCACCAACACCCGGGACTAGTCACAGATACGCAGTATTTT.

This chain connects TRBV9 to TRBJ2-5, with 8 bases fitting TRBD2. This CDR3 has 16 residues. Germline CDR1 and CDR2: SGDLS and YYNGEE. J lost 5 bases, V lost 4 bases, and 13 bases had no gene match. The CDR3 bases are TGTGCCAGCAGCCCGTGGGCCGGGACTAGTTCGGAGACCCAGTACTTC. It encodes CASSPWAGTSSETQYF. Looking up the rest from reference TRBV9 and TRBJ2-5 gives the full variable domain: DSGVTQTPKHLITATGQRVTLRCSPRSGDLSVYWYQQSLDQGLQFLIQYYNGEERAKGNILERFSAQQFPDLHSELNLSSLELGDSALYFCASSPWAGTSSETQYFGPGTRLLVL.

This chain links TRBV7-9 with TRBJ2-5, with 8 bases aligning to TRBD1. The CDR3 length is 16 residues. Trimming took 4 bases from V and 2 from J; bases not matched to a gene: 9. CDR1 and CDR2 from the germline V gene are SEHNR and FQNEAQ (reference sequence). CDR3 bases: TGTGCCAGCAGCTCAAGCCTAGGACAGGGACAAGAGACCCAGTACTTC. It codes for CASSSSLGQGQETQYF.

V and J are TRBV27 and TRBJ2-7; a weak D match, TRBD1 (6 bases). Germline loops: CDR1 MNHEY, CDR2 SMNVEV (reference sequence). The V end was cut by 2 bases, the J end by 5 bases, with 10 bases between. The CDR3 is 13 amino acids. CDR3: CASSLAYRDEQYF. The CDR3 DNA sequence: TGTGCCAGCAGTTTAGCTTACAGGGACGAGCAGTACTTC.

This clone came up once. The rearrangement links TRBV18 to TRBJ1-1, with 7 bases matching TRBD1. The V gene end was trimmed by 4 bases and the J gene end by 2 bases; junction bases not matched to a gene: 1. This CDR3 has 13 amino acids. CDR1 and CDR2 from the germline V gene are KGHSH and LQKENI. CDR3 nucleotide sequence: TGTGCCAGCTCACGACAGGGTAACACTGAAGCTTTCTTT. Translating it yields CASSRQGNTEAFF.

In its sample, this clone was seen a few times. This chain links TRBV19 with TRBJ2-7; TRBD1 is a possible D gene (6 bases). Germline lookup yields CDR1 LNHDA and CDR2 SQIVND (reference sequence). V was clipped by 6 bases and J by 1 base, with 10 bases between them. The CDR3 extends over 13 amino acids. The CDR3 region is CASSLGQSYEQYF. The CDR3, as DNA: TGTGCCAGTAGCCTTGGACAGTCCTACGAGCAGTACTTC.

The rearrangement uses TRBV7-9 and TRBJ2-5; TRBD2 matches 7 bases. Germline V CDR1 and CDR2: SEHNR, FQNEAQ (reference sequence). CDR3 length: 14 residues. V lost 3 bases to trimming and J lost 1 base; unmatched junction nucleotides: 2. CDR3 DNA: TGTGCCAGCAGCTTCGGGGGGTCCCAAGAGACCCAGTACTTC. Translating it yields CASSFGGSQETQYF.